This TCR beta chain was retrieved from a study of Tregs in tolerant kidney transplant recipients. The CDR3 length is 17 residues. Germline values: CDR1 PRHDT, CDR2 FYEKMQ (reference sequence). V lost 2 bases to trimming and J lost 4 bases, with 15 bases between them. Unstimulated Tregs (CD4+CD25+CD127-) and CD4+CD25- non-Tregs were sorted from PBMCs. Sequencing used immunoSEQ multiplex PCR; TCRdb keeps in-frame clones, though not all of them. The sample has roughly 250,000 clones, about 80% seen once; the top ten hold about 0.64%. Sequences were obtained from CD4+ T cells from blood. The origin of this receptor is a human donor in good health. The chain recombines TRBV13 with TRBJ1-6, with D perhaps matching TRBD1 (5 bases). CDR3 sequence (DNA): TGTGCCAGCAGCTTACGGCAGGGTCCGGGGTATAATTCACCCCTCCACTTT. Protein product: CASSLRQGPGYNSPLHF.